What follows is one T cell receptor beta chain and its context. Profiling relied on immunoSEQ multiplex PCR, and the TCRdb table lists in-frame clones only, not all of them. This sample has some 64,000 clones, with 70% to 80% found just once. The sample is drawn from a study of radiation and T cells in renal cell carcinoma. Per the germline V gene, CDR1 is SNHLY and CDR2 is FYNNEI. The V gene lost 6 bases and the J gene lost 4 bases, with 9 bases spanning the gap. The CDR3 is 12 amino acids. Time point defined: blood 4 weeks post-SBRT, at nephrectomy. The treatment denotes: 15 Gy SBRT to primary tumor, nephrectomy 4 weeks later. Nephrectomy followed 15 Gy stereotactic body radiation by 4 weeks.

Material: blood, obtained from a patient whose treatment included radiotherapy and nephrectomy. The chain joins TRBV2 to TRBJ1-2, with a tentative D call TRBD1 (5 bases). This sequence originates from a man in his 60s with renal cell carcinoma. CDR3 in amino acids: CASRYDSYGYTF. CDR3 in DNA: TGTGCCAGCAGATATGACAGCTATGGCTACACCTTC.